This T cell receptor (beta chain) originates from a study of naive and memory T cell subsets. The library had UMIs added by 3' ligation of an oligonucleotide to TCR cDNA. Cells were not sorted; total RNA input targeted roughly 1 to 1,100 ng. Ligated cDNA underwent four rounds of PCR with nested alpha and beta constant region primers and SP2. MiXCR was run by TCRdb on the 5' RACE reads, yielding one entry per CDR3 protein. The table includes more than 45,000 distinct CDR3 sequences, approximately 4.5% detected once. The ends lost 9 bases at V and 4 bases at J; junction bases unmatched: 6. The V gene's germline CDR1 is MDHEN and CDR2 SYDVKM. The CDR3 consists of 14 residues. This clonotype came up many times.

V gene TRBV28 combines with J gene TRBJ2-1; 10 bases map to TRBD2. The receptor comes from a female donor in good health. CDR3 amino acids: CASRGAGGYNEQFF. In DNA form, the CDR3 reads TGTGCCAGTCGGGGAGCGGGAGGGTACAATGAGCAGTTCTTC.